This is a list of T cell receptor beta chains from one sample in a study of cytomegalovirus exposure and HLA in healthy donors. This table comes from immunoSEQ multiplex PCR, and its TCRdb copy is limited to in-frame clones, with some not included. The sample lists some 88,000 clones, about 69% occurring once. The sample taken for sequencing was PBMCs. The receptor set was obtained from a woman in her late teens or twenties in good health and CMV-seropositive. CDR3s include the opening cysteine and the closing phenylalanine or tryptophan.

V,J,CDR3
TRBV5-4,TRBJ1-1,CASSSGWNTEAFF
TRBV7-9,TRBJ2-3,CASRTQGGSSTDTQYF
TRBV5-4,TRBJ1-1,CASSLGRGDTEAFF
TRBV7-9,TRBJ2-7,CASTGFYEQYF
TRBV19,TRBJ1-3,CASSIDHPLTGAGNTIYF
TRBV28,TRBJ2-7,CASSYRGLAGFRGEQYF
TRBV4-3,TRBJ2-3,CASSQETSGRGSTDTQYF
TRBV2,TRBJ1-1,CASSSKGQGTTEAFF
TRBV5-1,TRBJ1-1,CASSPTGLNTEAFF
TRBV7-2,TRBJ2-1,CASSFLAGEVEQFF
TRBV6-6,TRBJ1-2,CASRSTGGGYTF
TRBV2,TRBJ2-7,CASSEQAYEQYF
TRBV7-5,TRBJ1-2,CARSRLAPGTADFYGYTF
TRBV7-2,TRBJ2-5,CASSLASETQYF
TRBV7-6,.,CASSLADALAGGAYEQYF
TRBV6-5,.,CASSYGPAGYEQYF
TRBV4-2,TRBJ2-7,CASSQDTSGYEQYF
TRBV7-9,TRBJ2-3,CASSLGLISTDTQYF
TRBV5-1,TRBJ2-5,CASSLDEASGGAGETQYF
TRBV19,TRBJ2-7,CASSKTGTSGAYEQYF
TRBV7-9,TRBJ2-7,CSSSPQYEQYF
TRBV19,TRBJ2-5,CASSTTGGSGETQYF
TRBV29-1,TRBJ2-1,CSVVEGETGGNEQFF
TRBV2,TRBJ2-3,CASRLAGGLTDTQYF
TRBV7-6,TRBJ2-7,CASSLAPSGGATSYEQYF
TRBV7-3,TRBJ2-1,CASSLLGTRGDYNEQFF
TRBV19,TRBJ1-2,CASSMEGFNYGYTF
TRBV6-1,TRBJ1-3,CASMGVSGNTIYF
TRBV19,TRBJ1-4,CASSIGQVINHEKLFF
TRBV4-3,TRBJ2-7,CASSPGTGGTYEQYF
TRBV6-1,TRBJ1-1,CASSFNSDTEAFF
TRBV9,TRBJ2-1,CASSGTGGGSYNEQFF
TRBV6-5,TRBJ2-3,CASSLLGGSTDTQYF
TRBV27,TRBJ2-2,CASGLLAGGLTGELFF